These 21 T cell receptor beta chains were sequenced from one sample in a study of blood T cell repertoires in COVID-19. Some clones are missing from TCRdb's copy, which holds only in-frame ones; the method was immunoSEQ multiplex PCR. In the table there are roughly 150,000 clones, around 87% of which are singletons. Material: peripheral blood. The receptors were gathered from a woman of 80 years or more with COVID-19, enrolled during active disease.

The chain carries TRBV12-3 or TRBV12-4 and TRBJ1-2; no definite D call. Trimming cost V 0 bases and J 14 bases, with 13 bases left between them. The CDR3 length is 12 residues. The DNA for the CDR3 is TGTGCCAGCAGTTTAGCGCTACAGAGTAGAACCTTC. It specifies CASSLALQSRTF.

As DNA, the CDR3 is TGTGCCAGCAGCCAAGAAAGGGGCCTCGGTCACACTGAAGCTTTCTTT. Translating it yields CASSQERGLGHTEAFF. This chain connects TRBV3-1 (or the pseudogene TRBV3-2) to TRBJ1-1, with D perhaps matching TRBD1 (5 bases). The CDR3 is made up of 16 amino acids. The V and J ends lost 0 bases and 3 bases respectively, with 14 bases between them. Germline V gene data show CDR1 as LGHDT and CDR2 as YNNKEL (reference sequence).

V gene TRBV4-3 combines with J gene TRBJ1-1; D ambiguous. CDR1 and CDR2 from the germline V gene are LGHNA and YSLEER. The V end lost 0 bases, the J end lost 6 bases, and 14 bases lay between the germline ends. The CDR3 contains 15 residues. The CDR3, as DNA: TGCGCCAGCAGCCAAGACGTCCTGGTGGCCCCTGAAGCTTTCTTT. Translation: CASSQDVLVAPEAFF.

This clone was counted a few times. The CDR3 protein is CASSYGRTGFEAFF. The CDR3, as DNA: TGTGCCAGCAGTTACGGGAGGACAGGCTTTGAAGCTTTCTTT. J is TRBJ1-1 and V is TRBV6-5; 7 positions match TRBD1. V lost 2 bases and J lost 7; bases outside the gene matches: 7. This CDR3 is built from 14 residues. Looked up from germline, CDR1 is MNHEY and CDR2 is SVGAGI.

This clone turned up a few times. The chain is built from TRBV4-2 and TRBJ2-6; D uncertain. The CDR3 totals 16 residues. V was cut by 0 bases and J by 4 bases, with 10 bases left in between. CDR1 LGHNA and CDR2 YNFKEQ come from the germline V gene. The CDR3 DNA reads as TGTGCCAGCAGCCAAGAAGCAGGTGACGGGGCCAACGTCCTGACTTTC. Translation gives CASSQEAGDGANVLTF.

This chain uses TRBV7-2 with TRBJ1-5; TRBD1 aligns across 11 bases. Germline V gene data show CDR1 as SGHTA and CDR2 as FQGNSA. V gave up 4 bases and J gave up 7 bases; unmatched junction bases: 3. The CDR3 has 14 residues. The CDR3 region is CASSSGQGVQPQHF. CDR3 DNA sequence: TGTGCCAGCAGCTCGGGACAGGGGGTCCAGCCCCAGCATTTT.

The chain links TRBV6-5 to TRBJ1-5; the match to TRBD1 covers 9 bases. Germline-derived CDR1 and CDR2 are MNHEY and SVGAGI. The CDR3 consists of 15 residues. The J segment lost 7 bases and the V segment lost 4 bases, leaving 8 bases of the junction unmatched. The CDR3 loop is CASSSTGTGLQPQHF. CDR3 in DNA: TGTGCCAGCAGTTCGACCGGGACAGGGTTACAGCCCCAGCATTTT.

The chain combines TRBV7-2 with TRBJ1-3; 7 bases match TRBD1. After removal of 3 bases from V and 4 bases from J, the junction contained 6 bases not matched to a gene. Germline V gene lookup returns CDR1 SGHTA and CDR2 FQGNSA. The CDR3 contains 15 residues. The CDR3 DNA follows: TGTGCCAGCAGCTTTGAAGGGGGCGCAGGAAACACCATATATTTT. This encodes CASSFEGGAGNTIYF.

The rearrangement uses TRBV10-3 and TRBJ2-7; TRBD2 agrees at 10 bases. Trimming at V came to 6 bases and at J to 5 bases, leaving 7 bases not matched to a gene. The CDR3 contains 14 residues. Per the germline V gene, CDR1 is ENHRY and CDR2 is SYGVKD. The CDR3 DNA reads TGTGCCATCAGAACAGCGGGAGGGCTCCACGAGCAGTACTTC. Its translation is CAIRTAGGLHEQYF.

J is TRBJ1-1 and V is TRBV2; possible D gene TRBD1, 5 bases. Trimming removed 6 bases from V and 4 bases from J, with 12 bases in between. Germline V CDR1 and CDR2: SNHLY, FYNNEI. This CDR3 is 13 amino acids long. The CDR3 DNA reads TGTGCCAGCAGCGACGACAGAACCACTGAAGCTTTCTTT. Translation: CASSDDRTTEAFF.

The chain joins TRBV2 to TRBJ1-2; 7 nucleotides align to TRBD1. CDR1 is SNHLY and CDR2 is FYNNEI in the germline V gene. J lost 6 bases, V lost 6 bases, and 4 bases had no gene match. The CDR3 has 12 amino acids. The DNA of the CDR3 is TGTGCCAGCAGCCAGACAGGGAATGGCTACACCTTC. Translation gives CASSQTGNGYTF.

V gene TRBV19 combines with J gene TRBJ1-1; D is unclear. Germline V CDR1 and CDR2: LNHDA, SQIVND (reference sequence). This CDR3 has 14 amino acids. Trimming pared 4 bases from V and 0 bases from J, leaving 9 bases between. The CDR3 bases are TGTGCCAGTAGTAACGGTGACATGAACACTGAAGCTTTCTTT. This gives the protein CASSNGDMNTEAFF.

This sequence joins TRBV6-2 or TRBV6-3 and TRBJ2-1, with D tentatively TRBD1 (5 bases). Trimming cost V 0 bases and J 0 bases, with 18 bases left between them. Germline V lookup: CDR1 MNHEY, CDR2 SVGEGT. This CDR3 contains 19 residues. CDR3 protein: CASSYSQMGRVSSYNEQFF. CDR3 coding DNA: TGTGCCAGCAGTTACTCACAGATGGGGCGCGTTAGCTCCTACAATGAGCAGTTCTTC.

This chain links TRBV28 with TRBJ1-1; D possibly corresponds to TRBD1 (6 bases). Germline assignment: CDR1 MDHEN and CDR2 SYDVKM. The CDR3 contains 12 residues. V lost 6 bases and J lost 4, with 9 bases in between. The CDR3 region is CASSTGPTEAFF. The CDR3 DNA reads TGTGCCAGCAGCACAGGGCCCACTGAAGCTTTCTTT.

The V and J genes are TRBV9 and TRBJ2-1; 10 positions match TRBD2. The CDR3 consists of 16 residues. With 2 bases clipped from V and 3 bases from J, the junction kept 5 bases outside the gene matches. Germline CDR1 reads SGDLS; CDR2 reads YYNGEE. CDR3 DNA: TGTGCCAGCAGCGTTCTAGCGGGAGCACTCTACAATGAGCAGTTCTTC. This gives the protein CASSVLAGALYNEQFF.

The CDR3 nucleotides read TGTGCCAGCAGACTGACATTCGTCACTGAAGCTTTCTTT. The encoded protein is CASRLTFVTEAFF. The chain combines TRBV5-5 with TRBJ1-1; D gene ambiguous. The V and J ends lost 5 bases and 4 bases respectively, with 12 bases between them. The CDR3 contains 13 residues. The V gene's germline CDR1 is SGHKS and CDR2 YYEKEE (reference sequence).

Here the CDR3 DNA reads TGTGCCAGCAGGGACAGGGCCTTGATGGAGCAGTACTTC. Protein sequence: CASRDRALMEQYF. The rearrangement joins TRBV2 to TRBJ2-7, with TRBD1 matching over 8 bases. Trimming removed 6 bases from V and 7 bases from J; junction bases left unmatched: 8. The germline gives CDR1 SNHLY, CDR2 FYNNEI. The CDR3 runs to 13 residues.

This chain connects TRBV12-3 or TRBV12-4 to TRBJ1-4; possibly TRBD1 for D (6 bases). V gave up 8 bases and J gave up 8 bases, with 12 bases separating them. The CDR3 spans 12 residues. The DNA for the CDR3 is TGTGCCAGCTCCCTGAGGGGGGAAAAACTGTTTTTT. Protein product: CASSLRGEKLFF.

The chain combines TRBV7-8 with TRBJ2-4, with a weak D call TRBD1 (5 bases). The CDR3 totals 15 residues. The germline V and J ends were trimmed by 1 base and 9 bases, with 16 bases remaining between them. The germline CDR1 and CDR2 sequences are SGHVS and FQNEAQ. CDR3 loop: CASSLDLLTVGIQYF. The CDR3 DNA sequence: TGTGCCAGCAGCTTAGATCTCTTGACAGTTGGCATTCAGTACTTC.

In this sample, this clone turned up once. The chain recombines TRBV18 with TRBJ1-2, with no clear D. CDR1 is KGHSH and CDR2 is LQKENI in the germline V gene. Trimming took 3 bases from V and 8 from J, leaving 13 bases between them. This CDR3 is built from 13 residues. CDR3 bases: TGTGCCAGCTCACCGGGAGGCGGGGTCGGCTACACCTTC. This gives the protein CASSPGGGVGYTF.

The CDR3 here is CASRRDRADTGELFF. DNA for the CDR3: TGTGCCAGCAGGAGGGACAGGGCTGACACCGGGGAGCTGTTTTTT. The chain has TRBV6-5 and TRBJ2-2; 9 nucleotides match TRBD1. The CDR3 covers 15 residues. Germline CDR1 is MNHEY and CDR2 is SVGAGI. Trimming took 6 bases from V and 3 from J; bases not matched to a gene: 5.